In this sample, the clone carrying this T cell receptor (beta chain) turned up once. The CDR3 is made up of 11 amino acids. CDR1 is SGHKS, CDR2 YYEKEE, per germline (reference sequence). V lost 0 bases and J lost 7, with 3 bases in between. This record comes from a study of T cell changes during pregnancy in multiple sclerosis. TCRdb's table, derived via immunoSEQ multiplex PCR, lists solely in-frame clones and lacks some. The data contain about 85,000 clones, 80% to 95% of them singletons. This TCR came from a female donor with multiple sclerosis, enrolled in a pregnancy study. The chain recombines TRBV5-5 with TRBJ2-3; D is undetermined. The source was peripheral blood, collected in the first trimester of pregnancy. Here the CDR3 DNA reads TGTGCCAGCAGCTTGGACAATACGCAGTATTTT. Protein sequence: CASSLDNTQYF.